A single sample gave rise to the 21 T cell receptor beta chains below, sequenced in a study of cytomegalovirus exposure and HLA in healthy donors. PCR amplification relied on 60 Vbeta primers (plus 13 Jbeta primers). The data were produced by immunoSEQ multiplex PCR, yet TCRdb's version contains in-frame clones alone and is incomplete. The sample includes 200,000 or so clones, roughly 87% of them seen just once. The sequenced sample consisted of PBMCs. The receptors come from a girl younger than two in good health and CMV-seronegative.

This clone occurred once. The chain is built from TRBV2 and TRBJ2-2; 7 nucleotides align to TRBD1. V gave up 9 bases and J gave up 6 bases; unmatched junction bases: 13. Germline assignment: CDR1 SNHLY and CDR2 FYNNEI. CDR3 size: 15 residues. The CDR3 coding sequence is TGTGCCAGTCGACCGACGGGACAGAAGGCCGGGGAGCTGTTTTTT. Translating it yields CASRPTGQKAGELFF.

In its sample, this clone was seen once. The DNA for the CDR3 is TGTGCCAGCAGCCCATACGGACAGGGGAACTATGGCTACACCTTC. Protein sequence: CASSPYGQGNYGYTF. The chain uses TRBV14 and TRBJ1-2; 9 bases line up with TRBD1. The length of the CDR3 is 15 residues. The J segment lost 2 bases and the V segment lost 4 bases, leaving 5 bases of the junction unmatched. Looked up from germline, CDR1 is SGHDN and CDR2 is FVKESK.

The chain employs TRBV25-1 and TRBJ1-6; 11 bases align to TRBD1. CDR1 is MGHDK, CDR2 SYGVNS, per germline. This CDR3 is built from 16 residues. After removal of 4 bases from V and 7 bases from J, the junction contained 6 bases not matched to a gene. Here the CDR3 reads CASSAPGQGVNSPLHF. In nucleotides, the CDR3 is TGTGCCAGCAGTGCTCCGGGACAGGGGGTAAATTCACCCCTCCACTTT.

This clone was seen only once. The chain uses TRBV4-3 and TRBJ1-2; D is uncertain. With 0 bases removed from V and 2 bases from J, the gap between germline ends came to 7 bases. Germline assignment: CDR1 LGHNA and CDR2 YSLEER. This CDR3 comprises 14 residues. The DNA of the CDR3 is TGCGCCAGCAGCCAAGAGGGCTCAAACTATGGCTACACCTTC. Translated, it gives CASSQEGSNYGYTF.

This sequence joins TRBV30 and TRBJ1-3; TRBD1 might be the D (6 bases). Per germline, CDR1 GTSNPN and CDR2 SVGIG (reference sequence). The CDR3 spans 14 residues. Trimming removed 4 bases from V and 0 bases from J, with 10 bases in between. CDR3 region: CAWIRTASGNTIYF. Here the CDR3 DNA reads TGTGCCTGGATAAGGACAGCCTCTGGAAACACCATATATTTT.

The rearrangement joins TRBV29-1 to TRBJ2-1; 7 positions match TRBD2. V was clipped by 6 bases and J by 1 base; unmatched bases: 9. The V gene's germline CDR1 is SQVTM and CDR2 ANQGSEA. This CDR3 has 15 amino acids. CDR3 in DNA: TGCAGCGTAATAATAGCGGGCGCTTCCTACAATGAGCAGTTCTTC. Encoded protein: CSVIIAGASYNEQFF.

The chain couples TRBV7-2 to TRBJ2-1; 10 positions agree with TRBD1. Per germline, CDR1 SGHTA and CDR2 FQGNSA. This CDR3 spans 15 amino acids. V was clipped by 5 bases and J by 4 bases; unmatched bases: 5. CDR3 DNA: TGTGCCAGCAGCCGAGGGACAGGGGAGTACAATGAGCAGTTCTTC. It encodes CASSRGTGEYNEQFF.

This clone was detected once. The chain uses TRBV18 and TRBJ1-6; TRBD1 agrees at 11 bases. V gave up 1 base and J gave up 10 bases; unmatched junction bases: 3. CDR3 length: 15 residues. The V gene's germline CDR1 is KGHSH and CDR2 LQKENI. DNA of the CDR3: TGTGCCAGCTCACCACGGGGACAGGGGGGATCACCCCTCCACTTT. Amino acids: CASSPRGQGGSPLHF.

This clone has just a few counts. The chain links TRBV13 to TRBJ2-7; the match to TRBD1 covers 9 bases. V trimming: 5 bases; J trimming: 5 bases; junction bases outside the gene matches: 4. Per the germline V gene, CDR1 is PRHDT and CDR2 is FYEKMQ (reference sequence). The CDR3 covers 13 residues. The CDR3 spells CASSAGTGNEQYF. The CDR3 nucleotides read TGTGCCAGCAGCGCCGGGACAGGGAACGAGCAGTACTTC.

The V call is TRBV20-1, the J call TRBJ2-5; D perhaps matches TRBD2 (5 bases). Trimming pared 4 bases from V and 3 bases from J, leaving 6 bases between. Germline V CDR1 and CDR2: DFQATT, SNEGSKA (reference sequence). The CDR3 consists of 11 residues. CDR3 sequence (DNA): TGCAGTGCTAACGGGGAAGAGACCCAGTACTTC. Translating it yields CSANGEETQYF.

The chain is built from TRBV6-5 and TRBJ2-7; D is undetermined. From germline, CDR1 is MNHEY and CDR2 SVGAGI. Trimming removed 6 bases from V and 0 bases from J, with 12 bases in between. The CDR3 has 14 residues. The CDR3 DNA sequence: TGTGCCAGCAGACCACTTAGTCTCTCCTACGAGCAGTACTTC. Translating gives CASRPLSLSYEQYF.

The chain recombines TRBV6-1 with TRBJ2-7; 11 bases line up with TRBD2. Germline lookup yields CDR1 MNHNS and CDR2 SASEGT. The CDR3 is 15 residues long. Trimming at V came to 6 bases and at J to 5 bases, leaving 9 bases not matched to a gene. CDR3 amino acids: CASSPTTSGDHEQYF. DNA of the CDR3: TGTGCCAGCAGCCCGACGACTAGCGGGGACCACGAGCAGTACTTC.

The CDR3 nucleotides read TGCGCCAGCGGCCTAGGTAGCACAGATACGCAGTATTTT. This codes for CASGLGSTDTQYF. The genes are TRBV5-1 and TRBJ2-3; D is undetermined. Deletions cut 7 bases from V and 0 bases from J, with 9 bases between. Looked up from germline, CDR1 is SGHRS and CDR2 is YFSETQ. The CDR3 totals 13 residues.

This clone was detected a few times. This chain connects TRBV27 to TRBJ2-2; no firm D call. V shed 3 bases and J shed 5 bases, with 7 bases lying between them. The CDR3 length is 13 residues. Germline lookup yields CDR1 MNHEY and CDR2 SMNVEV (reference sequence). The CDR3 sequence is CASSFDLTGELFF. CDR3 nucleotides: TGTGCCAGCAGTTTTGACTTAACCGGGGAGCTGTTTTTT.

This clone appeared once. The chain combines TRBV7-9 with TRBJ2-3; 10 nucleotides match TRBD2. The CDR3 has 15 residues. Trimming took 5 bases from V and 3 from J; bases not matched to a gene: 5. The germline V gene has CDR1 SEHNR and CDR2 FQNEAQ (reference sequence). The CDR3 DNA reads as TGTGCCAGCAGCCAAACTAGCGGGACTACAGATACGCAGTATTTT. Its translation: CASSQTSGTTDTQYF.

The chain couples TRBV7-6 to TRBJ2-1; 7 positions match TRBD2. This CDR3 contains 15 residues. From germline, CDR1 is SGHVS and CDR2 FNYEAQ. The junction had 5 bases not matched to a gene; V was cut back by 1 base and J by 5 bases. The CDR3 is CASSLGLADHNEQFF. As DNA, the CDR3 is TGTGCCAGCAGCTTAGGGCTAGCGGACCACAATGAGCAGTTCTTC.

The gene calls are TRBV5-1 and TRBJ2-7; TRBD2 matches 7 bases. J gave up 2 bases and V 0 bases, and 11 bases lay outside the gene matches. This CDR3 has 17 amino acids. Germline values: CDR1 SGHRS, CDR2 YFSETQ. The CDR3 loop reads CASSLGGWLADPYEQYF. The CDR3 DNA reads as TGCGCCAGCAGCTTGGGGGGGTGGCTAGCGGACCCCTACGAGCAGTACTTC.

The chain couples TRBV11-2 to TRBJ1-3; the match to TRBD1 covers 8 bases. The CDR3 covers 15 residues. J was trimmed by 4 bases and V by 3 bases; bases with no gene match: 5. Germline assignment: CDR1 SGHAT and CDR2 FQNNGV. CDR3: CASSFTDRAGNTIYF. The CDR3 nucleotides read TGTGCCAGCAGCTTCACGGACAGGGCGGGAAACACCATATATTTT.

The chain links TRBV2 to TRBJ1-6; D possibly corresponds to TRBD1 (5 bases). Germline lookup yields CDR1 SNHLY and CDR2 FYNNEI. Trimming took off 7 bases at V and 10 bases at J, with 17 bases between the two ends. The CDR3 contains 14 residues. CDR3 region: CASKLRDLGSPLHF. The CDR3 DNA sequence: TGTGCCAGCAAACTCCGGGACTTAGGCTCACCCCTCCACTTT.

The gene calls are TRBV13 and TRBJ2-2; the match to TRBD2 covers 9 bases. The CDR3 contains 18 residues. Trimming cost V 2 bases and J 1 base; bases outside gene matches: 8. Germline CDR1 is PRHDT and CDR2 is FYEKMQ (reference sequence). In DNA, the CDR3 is TGTGCCAGCAGCTTAATCCGGCGGGGGGGCCAGAACACCGGGGAGCTGTTTTTT. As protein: CASSLIRRGGQNTGELFF.

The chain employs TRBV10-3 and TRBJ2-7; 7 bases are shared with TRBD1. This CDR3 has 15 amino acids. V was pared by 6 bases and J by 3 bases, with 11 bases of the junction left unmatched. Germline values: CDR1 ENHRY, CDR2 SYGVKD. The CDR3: CAISLLGQLNYEQYF. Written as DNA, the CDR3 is TGTGCCATCAGCCTTCTGGGACAGCTAAACTACGAGCAGTACTTC.